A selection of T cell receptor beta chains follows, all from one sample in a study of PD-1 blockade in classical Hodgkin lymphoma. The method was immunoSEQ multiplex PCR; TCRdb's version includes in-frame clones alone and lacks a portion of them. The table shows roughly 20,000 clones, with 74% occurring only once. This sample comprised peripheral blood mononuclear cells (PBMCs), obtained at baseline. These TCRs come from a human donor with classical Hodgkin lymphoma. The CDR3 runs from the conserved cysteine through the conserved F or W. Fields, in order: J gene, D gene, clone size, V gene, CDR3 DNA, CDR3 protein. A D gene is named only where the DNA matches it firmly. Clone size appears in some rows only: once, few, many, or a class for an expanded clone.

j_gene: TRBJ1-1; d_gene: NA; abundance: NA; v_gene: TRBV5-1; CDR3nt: TGCGCCAGCAGCTTCACCGGGGGTGACGGTGAAGCTTTCTTT; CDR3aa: CASSFTGGDGEAFF
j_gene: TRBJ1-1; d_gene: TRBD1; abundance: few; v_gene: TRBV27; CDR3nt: TGTGCCAGCAGTTTATCGCAGGGGGCGGGAGCTTTCTTT; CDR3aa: CASSLSQGAGAFF
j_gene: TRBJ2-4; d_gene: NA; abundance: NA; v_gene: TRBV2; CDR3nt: TGTGCCAGCAGTGAGTTTCGTGTAGGGGAGGTGGAAAACATTCAGTACTTC; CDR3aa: CASSEFRVGEVENIQYF
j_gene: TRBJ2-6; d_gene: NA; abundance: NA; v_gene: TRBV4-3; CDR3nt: TGCGCCAGCAGCCAAGTCAGGGGCTCTGGGGCCAACGTCCTGACTTTC; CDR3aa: CASSQVRGSGANVLTF
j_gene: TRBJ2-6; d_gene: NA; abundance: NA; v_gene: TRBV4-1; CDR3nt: TGCGCCAGCAGCCCACTGCTTACTGGGGCCAACGTCCTGACTTTC; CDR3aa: CASSPLLTGANVLTF
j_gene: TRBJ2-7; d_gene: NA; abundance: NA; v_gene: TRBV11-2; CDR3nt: TGTGCCAGCAGCCCCGAAGGCAACTCCTACGAGCAGTACTTC; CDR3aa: CASSPEGNSYEQYF
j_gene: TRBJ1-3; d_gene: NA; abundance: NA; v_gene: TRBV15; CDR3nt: TGTGCCACCAGAACAGGCTACTCTGGAAACACCATATATTTT; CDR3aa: CATRTGYSGNTIYF
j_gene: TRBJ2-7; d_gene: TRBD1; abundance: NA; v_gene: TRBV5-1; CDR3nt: TGCGCCAGCAGCTTACGGGACAGAACCTACGAGCAGTACTTC; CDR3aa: CASSLRDRTYEQYF
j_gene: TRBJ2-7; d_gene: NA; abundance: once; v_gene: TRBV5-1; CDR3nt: TGCGCCAGCAGCTTGACAGGAGGAAGGTTGGACGAGCAGTACTTC; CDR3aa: CASSLTGGRLDEQYF
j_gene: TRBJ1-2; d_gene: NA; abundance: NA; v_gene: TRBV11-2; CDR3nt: TGTGCCAGCAGCTCGCCCTCAGACAGGACTAACTATGGCTACACCTTC; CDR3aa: CASSSPSDRTNYGYTF
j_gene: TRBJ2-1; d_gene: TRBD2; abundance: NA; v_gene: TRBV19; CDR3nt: TGTGCCAGTAGTTCCAGGACTAGTCTGAGGAGTCGTGAGCAGTTCTTC; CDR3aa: CASSSRTSLRSREQFF
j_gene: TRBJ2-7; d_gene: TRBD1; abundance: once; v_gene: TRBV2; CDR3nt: TGTGCCAGCGGGCTACGAGGCAGGGGGCATGAGCAGTACTTC; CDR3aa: CASGLRGRGHEQYF
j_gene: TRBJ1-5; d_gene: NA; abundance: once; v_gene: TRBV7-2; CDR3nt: TGTGCCAGCTCTAGGACCACAGGGTTCCCTCAGCCCCAGCATTTT; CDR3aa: CASSRTTGFPQPQHF
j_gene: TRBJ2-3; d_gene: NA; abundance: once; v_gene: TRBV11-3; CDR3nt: TGTGCCAGCAGCTCGCAGACCACTAGGGGGACCACAGATACGCAGTATTTT; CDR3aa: CASSSQTTRGTTDTQYF
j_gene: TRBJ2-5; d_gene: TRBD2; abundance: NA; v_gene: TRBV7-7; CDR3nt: TGTGCCAGCAGCTTACTTCGGACTAGCGGGGCCCAAGAGACCCAGTACTTC; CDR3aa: CASSLLRTSGAQETQYF
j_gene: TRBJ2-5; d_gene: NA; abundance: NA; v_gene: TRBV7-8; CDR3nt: TGTGCCAGCAGCCCCGAAGTCCCCTGGGGGGCCAGAAGACGGCAAGAGACCCAGTACTTC; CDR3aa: CASSPEVPWGARRRQETQYF
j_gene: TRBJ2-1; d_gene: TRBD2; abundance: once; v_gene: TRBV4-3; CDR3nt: TGCGCCAGCAGCCCCGAAGTAATTGGGCTAGCGGGTGAGCAGTTCTTC; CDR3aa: CASSPEVIGLAGEQFF
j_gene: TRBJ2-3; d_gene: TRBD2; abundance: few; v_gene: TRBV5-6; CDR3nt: TGTGCCAGCAGCCCACGACTAGCGGGAATGTTGCATTTT; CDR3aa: CASSPRLAGMLHF
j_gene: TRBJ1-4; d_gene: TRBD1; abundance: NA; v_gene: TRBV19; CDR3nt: TGTGCCAGTAGTATGGGACAGGATAATGAAAAACTGTTTTTT; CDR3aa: CASSMGQDNEKLFF
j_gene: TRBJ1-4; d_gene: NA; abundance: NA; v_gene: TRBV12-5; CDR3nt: TGTGCTAGTGGTTTGGTAGGAGGGGATGAAAAACTGTTTTTT; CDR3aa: CASGLVGGDEKLFF